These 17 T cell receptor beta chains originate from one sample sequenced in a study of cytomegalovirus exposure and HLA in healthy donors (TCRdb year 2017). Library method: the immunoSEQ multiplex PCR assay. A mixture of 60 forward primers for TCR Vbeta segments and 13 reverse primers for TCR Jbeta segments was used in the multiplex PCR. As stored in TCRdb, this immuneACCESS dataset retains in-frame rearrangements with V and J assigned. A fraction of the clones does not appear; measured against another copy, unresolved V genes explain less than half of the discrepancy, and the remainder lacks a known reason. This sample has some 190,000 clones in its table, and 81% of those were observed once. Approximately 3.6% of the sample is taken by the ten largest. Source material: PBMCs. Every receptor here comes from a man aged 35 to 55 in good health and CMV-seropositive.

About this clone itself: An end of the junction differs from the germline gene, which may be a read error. In DNA form, the CDR3 reads TGTGCCAGCAGCCAAACTAGGGCGGGGGAGCAGTACTTC. It is translated as CASSQTRAGEQYF. The chain links TRBV4-1 to TRBJ2-7; the D gene is possibly TRBD2 (6 bases). Germline CDR1 MGHRA, CDR2 YSYEKL. The CDR3 extends over 13 amino acids.

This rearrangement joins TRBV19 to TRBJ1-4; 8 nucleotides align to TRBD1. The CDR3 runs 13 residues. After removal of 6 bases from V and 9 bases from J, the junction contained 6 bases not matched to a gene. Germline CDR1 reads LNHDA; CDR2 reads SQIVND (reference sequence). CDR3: CASSRGQEKKLFF. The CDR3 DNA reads TGTGCCAGTAGCAGGGGACAGGAGAAAAAACTGTTTTTT.

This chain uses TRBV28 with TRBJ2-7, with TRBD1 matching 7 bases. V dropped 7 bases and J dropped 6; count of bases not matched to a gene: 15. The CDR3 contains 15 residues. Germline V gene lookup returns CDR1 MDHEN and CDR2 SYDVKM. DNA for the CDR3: TGTGCCAGCAAGATGGACGACAGGGCCTTCCGCGAGCAGTACTTC. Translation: CASKMDDRAFREQYF.

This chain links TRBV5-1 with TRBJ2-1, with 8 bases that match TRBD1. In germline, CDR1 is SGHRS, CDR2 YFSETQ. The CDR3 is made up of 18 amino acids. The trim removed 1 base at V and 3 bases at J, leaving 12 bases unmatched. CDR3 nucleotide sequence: TGCGCCAGCAGCTTGAATGACAGGGGTTACCGAAACTACAATGAGCAGTTCTTC. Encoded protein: CASSLNDRGYRNYNEQFF.

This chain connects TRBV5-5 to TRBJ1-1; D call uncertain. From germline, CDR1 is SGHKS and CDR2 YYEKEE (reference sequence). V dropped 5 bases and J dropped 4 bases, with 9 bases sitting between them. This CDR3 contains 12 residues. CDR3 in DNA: TGTGCCAGCAGTACTTTCTTCACTGAAGCTTTCTTT. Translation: CASSTFFTEAFF.

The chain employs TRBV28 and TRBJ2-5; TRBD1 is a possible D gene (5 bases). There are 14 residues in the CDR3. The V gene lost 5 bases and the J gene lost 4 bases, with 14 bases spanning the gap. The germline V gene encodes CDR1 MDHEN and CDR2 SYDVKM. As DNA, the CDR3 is TGTGCCAGCAGTCCCCAGGGTCGACGAGAGACCCAGTACTTC. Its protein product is CASSPQGRRETQYF.

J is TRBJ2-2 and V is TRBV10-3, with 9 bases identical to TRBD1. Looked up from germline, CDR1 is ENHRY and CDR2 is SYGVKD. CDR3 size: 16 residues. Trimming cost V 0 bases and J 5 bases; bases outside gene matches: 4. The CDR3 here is CAISESRGTGTGELFF. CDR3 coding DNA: TGTGCCATCAGTGAGTCGAGAGGGACAGGGACCGGGGAGCTGTTTTTT.

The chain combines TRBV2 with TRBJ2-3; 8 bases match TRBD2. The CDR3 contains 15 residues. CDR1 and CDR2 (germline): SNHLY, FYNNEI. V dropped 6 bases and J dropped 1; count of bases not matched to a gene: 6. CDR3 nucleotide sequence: TGTGCCAGCAGCACAGGACTAGCCGGCACAGATACGCAGTATTTT. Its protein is CASSTGLAGTDTQYF.

CDR3 residues: CASSMRGPQGLSMPEQFF. The CDR3 nucleotides are TGTGCCAGTAGTATGAGGGGCCCACAGGGACTATCAATGCCTGAGCAGTTCTTC. The chain employs TRBV19 and TRBJ2-1; perhaps TRBD2 as D (7 bases). Trimming took off 3 bases at V and 9 bases at J, with 27 bases between the two ends. The CDR3 has 18 residues. Germline V gene sequence: CDR1 LNHDA, CDR2 SQIVND (reference sequence).

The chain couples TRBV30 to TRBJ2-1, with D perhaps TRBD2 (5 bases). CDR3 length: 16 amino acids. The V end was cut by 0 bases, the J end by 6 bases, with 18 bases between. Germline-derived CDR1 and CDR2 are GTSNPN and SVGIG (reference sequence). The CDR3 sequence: CAWSVRDYSNINEQFF. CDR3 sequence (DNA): TGTGCCTGGAGTGTACGCGACTATTCAAATATCAATGAGCAGTTCTTC.

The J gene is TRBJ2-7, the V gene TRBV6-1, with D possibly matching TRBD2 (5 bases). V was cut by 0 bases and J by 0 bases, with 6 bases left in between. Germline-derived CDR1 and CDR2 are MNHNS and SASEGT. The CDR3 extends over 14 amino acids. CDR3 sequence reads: CASSEAGASYEQYF. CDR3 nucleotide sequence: TGTGCCAGCAGTGAAGCGGGAGCCTCCTACGAGCAGTACTTC.

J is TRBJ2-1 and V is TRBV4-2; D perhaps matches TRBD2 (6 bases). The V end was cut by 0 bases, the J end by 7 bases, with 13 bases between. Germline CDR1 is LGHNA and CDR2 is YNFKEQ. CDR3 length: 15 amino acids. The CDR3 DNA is TGTGCCAGCAGCCAAGATGTTGGTAGCGGAAATGAGCAGTTCTTC. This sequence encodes CASSQDVGSGNEQFF.

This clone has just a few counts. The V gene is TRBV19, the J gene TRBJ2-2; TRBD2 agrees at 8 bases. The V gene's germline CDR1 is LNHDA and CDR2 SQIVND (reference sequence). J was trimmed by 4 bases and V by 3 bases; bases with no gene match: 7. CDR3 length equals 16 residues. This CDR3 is CASSMNSGKVTGELFF. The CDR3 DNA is TGTGCCAGTAGTATGAATAGCGGGAAAGTCACCGGGGAGCTGTTTTTT.

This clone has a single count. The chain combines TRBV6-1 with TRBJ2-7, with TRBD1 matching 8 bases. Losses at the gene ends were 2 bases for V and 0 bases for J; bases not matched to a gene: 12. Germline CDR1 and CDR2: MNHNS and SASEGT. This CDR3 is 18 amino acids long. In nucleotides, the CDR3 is TGTGCCAGCAGTGAATTCCGGTCGACAGGGGACAGCTCCTACGAGCAGTACTTC. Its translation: CASSEFRSTGDSSYEQYF.

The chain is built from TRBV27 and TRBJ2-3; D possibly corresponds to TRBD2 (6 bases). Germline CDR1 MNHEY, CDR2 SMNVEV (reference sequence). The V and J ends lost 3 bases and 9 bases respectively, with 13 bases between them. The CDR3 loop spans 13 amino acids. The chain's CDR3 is CASSFPAEGTQYF. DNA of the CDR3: TGTGCCAGCAGTTTCCCAGCGGAGGGCACGCAGTATTTT.

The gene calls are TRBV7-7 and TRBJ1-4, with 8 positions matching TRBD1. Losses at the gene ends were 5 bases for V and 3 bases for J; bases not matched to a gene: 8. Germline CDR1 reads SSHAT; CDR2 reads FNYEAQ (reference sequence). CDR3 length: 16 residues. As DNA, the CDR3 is TGTGCCAGCAGCCCAACTGGCAGGGGGCCTAATGAAAAACTGTTTTTT. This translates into CASSPTGRGPNEKLFF. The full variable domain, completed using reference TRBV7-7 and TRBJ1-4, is GAGVSQSPRYKVTKRGQDVTLRCDPISSHATLYWYQQALGQGPEFLTYFNYEAQPDKSGLPSDRFSAERPEGSISTLTIQRTEQRDSAMYRCASSPTGRGPNEKLFFGSGTQLSVL.

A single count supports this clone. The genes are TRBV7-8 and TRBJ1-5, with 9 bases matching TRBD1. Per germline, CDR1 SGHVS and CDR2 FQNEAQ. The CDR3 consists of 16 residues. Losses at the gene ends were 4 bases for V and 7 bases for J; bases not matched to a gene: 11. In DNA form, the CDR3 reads TGTGCCAGCAGCTCACTTACAGGGGGCAACGGACAGCCCCAGCATTTT. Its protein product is CASSSLTGGNGQPQHF. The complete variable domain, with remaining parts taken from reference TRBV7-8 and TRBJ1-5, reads GAGVSQSPRYKVAKRGQDVALRCDPISGHVSLFWYQQALGQGPEFLTYFQNEAQLDKSGLPSDRFFAERPEGSVSTLKIQRTQQEDSAVYLCASSSLTGGNGQPQHFGDGTRLSIL.